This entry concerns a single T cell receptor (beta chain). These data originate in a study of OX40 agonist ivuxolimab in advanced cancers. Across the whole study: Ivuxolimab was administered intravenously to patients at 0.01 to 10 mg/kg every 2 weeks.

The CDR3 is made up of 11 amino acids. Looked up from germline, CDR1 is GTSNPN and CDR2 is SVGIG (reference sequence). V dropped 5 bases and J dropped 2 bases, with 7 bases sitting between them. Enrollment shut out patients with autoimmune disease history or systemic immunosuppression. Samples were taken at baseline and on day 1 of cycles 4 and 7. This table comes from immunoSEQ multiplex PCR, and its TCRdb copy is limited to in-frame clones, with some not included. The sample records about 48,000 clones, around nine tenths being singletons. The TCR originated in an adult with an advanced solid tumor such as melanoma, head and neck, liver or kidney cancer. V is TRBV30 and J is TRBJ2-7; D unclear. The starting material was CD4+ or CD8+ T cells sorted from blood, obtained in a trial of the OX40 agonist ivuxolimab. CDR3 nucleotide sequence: TGTGCCTGGTCGAGAGCCTACGAGCAGTACTTC. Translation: CAWSRAYEQYF. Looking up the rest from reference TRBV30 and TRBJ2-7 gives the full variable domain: SQTIHQWPATLVQPVGSPLSLECTVEGTSNPNLYWYRQAAGRGLQLLFYSVGIGQISSEVPQNLSASRPQDRQFILSSKKLLLSDSGFYLCAWSRAYEQYFGPGTRLTVT.